One sample yielded the 12 T cell receptor beta chains listed below, sequenced in a study of blood T cell repertoires in COVID-19. Sequencing was performed with immunoSEQ multiplex PCR; in TCRdb, only in-frame clones are kept and a portion is missing. The data contain some 210,000 clones, 82% of them singletons. The sequenced sample was peripheral blood. The receptors shown here come from a woman in her forties with acute or convalescent COVID-19.

V gene TRBV19 combines with J gene TRBJ1-2; the D is unclear. Trimming removed 9 bases from V and 2 bases from J, with 7 bases in between. Germline lookup yields CDR1 LNHDA and CDR2 SQIVND (reference sequence). The length of the CDR3 is 11 residues. The CDR3 spells CAREGNYGYTF. In DNA, the CDR3 is TGTGCCAGAGAGGGAAACTATGGCTACACCTTC.

This chain joins TRBV27 and TRBJ2-2; possibly TRBD1 for D (6 bases). This CDR3 is 15 amino acids long. CDR1 and CDR2 from the germline V gene are MNHEY and SMNVEV (reference sequence). Deletions cut 4 bases from V and 1 base from J, with 10 bases between. The CDR3 nucleotides read TGTGCCAGCAGTTCGACAGGCTTGAACACCGGGGAGCTGTTTTTT. Its protein product is CASSSTGLNTGELFF.

This chain uses TRBV6-5 with TRBJ1-2, with 8 bases that match TRBD1. Germline CDR1 reads MNHEY; CDR2 reads SVGAGI. V gave up 6 bases and J gave up 3 bases; unmatched junction bases: 3. This CDR3 contains 13 residues. The CDR3 spells CASSWDRYYGYTF. As DNA, the CDR3 is TGTGCCAGCAGCTGGGACAGGTACTATGGCTACACCTTC.

The chain carries TRBV5-4 and TRBJ2-3, with D unresolved. V gave up 3 bases and J gave up 2 bases, with 19 bases separating them. The germline V gene encodes CDR1 SGHNT and CDR2 YYREEE (reference sequence). This CDR3 has 17 amino acids. Written as DNA, the CDR3 is TGTGCCAGCAGCTATGGTATAGGAGAACAACACACAGATACGCAGTATTTT. Protein: CASSYGIGEQHTDTQYF.

This clone has just a few counts. The V call is TRBV19, the J call TRBJ2-7, with TRBD2 as a possible D gene (6 bases). Trimming removed 3 bases at V and 4 bases at J, with 13 bases between. From germline, CDR1 is LNHDA and CDR2 SQIVND (reference sequence). This CDR3 is 14 amino acids long. The CDR3 sequence: CASSMGGEYYEQYF. In nucleotides, the CDR3 is TGTGCCAGTAGTATGGGGGGAGAGTATTACGAGCAGTACTTC.

This chain connects TRBV21-1 to TRBJ1-3; TRBD1 is the table's D call and was not checked against the DNA. TRBV21-1 is a recognized pseudogene. The CDR3 loop spans 17 amino acids. CDR3 sequence (DNA): TGTGCCAGCCCATTACAGTCTTCCGAACTCACTGGAAACACCATATATTTT. Translating it yields CASPLQSSELTGNTIYF.

This chain joins TRBV5-1 and TRBJ1-2; D might be TRBD1 (5 bases). The CDR3 has 13 amino acids. Trimming left V 5 bases short and J 1 base short, with 9 bases between. The V gene's germline CDR1 is SGHRS and CDR2 YFSETQ. Written as DNA, the CDR3 is TGCGCCAGCAGAACAGGAAATAACTATGGCTACACCTTC. This codes for CASRTGNNYGYTF.

The chain links TRBV6-5 to TRBJ1-1; 7 bases align to TRBD1. The CDR3 extends over 16 amino acids. Losses at the gene ends were 2 bases for V and 4 bases for J; bases not matched to a gene: 10. Germline V lookup: CDR1 MNHEY, CDR2 SVGAGI. In DNA, the CDR3 is TGTGCCAGCAGTTACCGACAGGCAGGGGGTCTCACTGAAGCTTTCTTT. Translating gives CASSYRQAGGLTEAFF.

The CDR3 is CAWRGTGGHYGYTF. CDR3 in DNA: TGTGCCTGGAGAGGGACAGGGGGCCACTATGGCTACACCTTC. The chain couples TRBV30 to TRBJ1-2, with 12 positions matching TRBD1. V trimming: 3 bases; J trimming: 3 bases; junction bases outside the gene matches: 2. The CDR3 runs to 14 residues. The germline gives CDR1 GTSNPN, CDR2 SVGIG (reference sequence).

The V call is TRBV3-1 (or the pseudogene TRBV3-2), the J call TRBJ2-6, with D uncertain. V lost 5 bases and J 1 base, leaving 15 bases between the germline ends. Germline-derived CDR1 and CDR2 are LGHDT and YNNKEL (reference sequence). This CDR3 is built from 17 residues. CDR3 sequence: CASSLRHSLSGANVLTF. CDR3 in DNA: TGTGCCAGCAGCTTGAGACATTCTTTGTCTGGGGCCAACGTCCTGACTTTC.

V gene TRBV4-1 combines with J gene TRBJ1-1, with TRBD1 identical over 9 bases. V was pared by 3 bases and J by 4 bases, with 6 bases of the junction left unmatched. The CDR3 contains 15 residues. In germline, CDR1 is MGHRA, CDR2 YSYEKL. CDR3 bases: TGCGCCAGCAGCCATACGGACAGGGGAATCACTGAAGCTTTCTTT. Protein product: CASSHTDRGITEAFF.

This chain connects TRBV11-2 to TRBJ2-1, with TRBD2 matching 10 bases. V shed 1 base and J 5 bases; nucleotides not matched to a gene: 8. The CDR3 is 17 amino acids. Germline V CDR1 and CDR2: SGHAT, FQNNGV. In DNA, the CDR3 is TGTGCCAGCAGCTTAGGATTAGCGGGAGGAAGAAACAATGAGCAGTTCTTC. Amino acids: CASSLGLAGGRNNEQFF.